This TCR beta chain was identified in a study of breast tumors, draining lymph nodes, adjacent tissues. The V and J ends lost 6 bases and 1 base respectively, with 14 bases between them. The CDR3 is made up of 15 amino acids. From germline, CDR1 is MNHNS and CDR2 SASEGT. Breast cancer patients provided tissue from their axillary draining lymph nodes. This clonotype was seen at least ten times. Its target is unknown. TCRdb reanalysed the multiplex PCR reads using MiXCR and keeps one entry per CDR3 protein. This table holds about 180,000 distinct CDR3 sequences, approximately 33% found once. Points from the study as a whole: Luminal-like breast cancer showed significantly greater tumor-nontumor repertoire similarity than basal-like breast cancer did. The data were judged consistent with most tumor T cells coming from lymph node and expanding in tumor. Data only fit, rather than demonstrated, lymph node origin of most tumor T cells. Tumor repertoires ranked between lymph nodes and nontumor tissue in diversity, with V and J gene preferences.

The sequenced sample consisted of axillary lymph node tissue. The receptor's source is a female donor with breast cancer. Some clones in this sample may be carry-over from other donors' samples. This chain links TRBV6-1 with TRBJ2-3; D is ambiguous. CDR3 residues: CASSALQARTDTQYF. The CDR3 nucleotides read TGTGCCAGCAGCGCTTTGCAGGCCCGCACAGATACGCAGTATTTT.